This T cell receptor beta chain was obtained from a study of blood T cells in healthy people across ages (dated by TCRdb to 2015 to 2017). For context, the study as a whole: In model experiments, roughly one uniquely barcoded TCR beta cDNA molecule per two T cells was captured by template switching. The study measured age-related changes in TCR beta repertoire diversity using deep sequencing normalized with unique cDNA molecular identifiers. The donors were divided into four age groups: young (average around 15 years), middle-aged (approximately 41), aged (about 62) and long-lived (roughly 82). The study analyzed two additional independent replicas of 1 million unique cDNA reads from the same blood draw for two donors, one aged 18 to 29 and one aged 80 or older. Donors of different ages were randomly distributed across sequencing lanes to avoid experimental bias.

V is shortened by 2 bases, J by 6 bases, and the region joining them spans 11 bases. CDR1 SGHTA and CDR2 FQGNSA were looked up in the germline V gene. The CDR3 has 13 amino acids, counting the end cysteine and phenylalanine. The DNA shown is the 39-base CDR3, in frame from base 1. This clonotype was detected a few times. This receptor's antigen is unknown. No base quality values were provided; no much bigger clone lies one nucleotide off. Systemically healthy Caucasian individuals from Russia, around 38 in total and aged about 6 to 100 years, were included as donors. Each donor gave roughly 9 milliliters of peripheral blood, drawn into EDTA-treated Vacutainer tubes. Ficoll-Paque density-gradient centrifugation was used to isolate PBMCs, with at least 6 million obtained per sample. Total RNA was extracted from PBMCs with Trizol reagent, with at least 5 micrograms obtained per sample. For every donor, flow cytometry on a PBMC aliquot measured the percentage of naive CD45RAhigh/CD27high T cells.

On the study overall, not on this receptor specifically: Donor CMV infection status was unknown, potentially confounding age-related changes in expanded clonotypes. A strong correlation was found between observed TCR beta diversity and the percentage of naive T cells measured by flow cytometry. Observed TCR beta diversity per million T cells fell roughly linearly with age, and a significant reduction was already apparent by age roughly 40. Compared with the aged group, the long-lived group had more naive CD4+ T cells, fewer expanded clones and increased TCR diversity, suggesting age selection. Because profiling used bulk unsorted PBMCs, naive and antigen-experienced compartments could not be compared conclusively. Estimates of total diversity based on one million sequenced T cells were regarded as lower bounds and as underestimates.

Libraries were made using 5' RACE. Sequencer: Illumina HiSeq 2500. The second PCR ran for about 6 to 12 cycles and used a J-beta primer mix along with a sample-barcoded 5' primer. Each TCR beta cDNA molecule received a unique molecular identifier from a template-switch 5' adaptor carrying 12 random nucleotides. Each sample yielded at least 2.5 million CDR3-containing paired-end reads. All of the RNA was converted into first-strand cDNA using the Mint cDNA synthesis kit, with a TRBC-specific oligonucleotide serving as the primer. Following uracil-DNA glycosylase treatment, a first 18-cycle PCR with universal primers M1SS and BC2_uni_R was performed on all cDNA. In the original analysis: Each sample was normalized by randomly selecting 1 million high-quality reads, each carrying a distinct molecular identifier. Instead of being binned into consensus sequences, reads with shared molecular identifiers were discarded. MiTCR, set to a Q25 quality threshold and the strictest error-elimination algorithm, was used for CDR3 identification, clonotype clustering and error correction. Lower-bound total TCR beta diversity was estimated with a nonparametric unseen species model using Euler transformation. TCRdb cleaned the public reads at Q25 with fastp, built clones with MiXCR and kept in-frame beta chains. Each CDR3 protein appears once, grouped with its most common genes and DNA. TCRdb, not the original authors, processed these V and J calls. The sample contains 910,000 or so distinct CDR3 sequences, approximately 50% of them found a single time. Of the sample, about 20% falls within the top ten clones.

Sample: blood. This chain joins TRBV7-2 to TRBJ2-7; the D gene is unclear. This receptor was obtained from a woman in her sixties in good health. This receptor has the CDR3 CASSLLERGEQYF. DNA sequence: TGTGCCAGCAGCTTACTCGAGCGCGGCGAGCAGTACTTC.